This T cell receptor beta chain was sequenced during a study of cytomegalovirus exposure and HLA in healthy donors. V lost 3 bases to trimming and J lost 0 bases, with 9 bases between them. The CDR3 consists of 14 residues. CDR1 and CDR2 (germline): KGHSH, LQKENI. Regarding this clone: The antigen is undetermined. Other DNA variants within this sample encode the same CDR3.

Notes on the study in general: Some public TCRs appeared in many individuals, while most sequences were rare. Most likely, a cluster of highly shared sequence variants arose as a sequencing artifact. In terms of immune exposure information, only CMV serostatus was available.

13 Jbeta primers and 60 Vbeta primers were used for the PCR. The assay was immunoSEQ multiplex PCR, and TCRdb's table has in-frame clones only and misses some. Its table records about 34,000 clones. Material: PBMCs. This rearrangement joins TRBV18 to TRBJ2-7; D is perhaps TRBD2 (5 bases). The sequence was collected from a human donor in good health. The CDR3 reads CASSPSGNSYEQYF. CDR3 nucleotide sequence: TGTGCCAGCTCACCTTCGGGGAACTCCTACGAGCAGTACTTC. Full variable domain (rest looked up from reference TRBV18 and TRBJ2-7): NAGVMQNPRHLVRRRGQEARLRCSPMKGHSHVYWYRQLPEEGLKFMVYLQKENIIDESGMPKERFSAEFPKEGPSILRIQQVVRGDSAAYFCASSPSGNSYEQYFGPGTRLTVT.